The 19 T cell receptor beta chains below all came from one sample that was sequenced in a study of CD8 T cells in ankylosing spondylitis. A single record per CDR3 protein comes from TCRdb applying MiXCR to the 5' RACE reads. In the table there are 230,000 or so distinct CDR3 sequences, about 24% of which are singletons. The sample comprised blood, either unsorted or a sorted T cell fraction (not recorded which). Receptors were obtained from a male donor with ankylosing spondylitis or in good health (not recorded which).

This clonotype showed up just a few times. The chain links TRBV6-4 to TRBJ2-1; tentative D call: TRBD2 (7 bases). The CDR3 is 14 residues long. Germline CDR1 reads MRHNA; CDR2 reads SNTAGT. Deletions cut 4 bases from V and 6 bases from J, with 13 bases between. The CDR3 here is CASSGGGASNEQFF. DNA of the CDR3: TGTGCCAGCAGTGGAGGGGGGGCATCCAATGAGCAGTTCTTC.

The V call is TRBV29-1, the J call TRBJ2-5; the D gene is possibly TRBD1 (6 bases). The germline V gene has CDR1 SQVTM and CDR2 ANQGSEA. The V gene lost 8 bases and the J gene lost 4 bases, with 20 bases spanning the gap. CDR3 length: 14 amino acids. CDR3 coding DNA: TGCAGCTCTAAAGGCAGGGGCAGAGGAGAGACCCAGTACTTC. Protein sequence: CSSKGRGRGETQYF.

This clonotype showed up many times. The chain uses TRBV25-1 and TRBJ1-6, with D uncertain. The CDR3 totals 16 residues. Germline-derived CDR1 and CDR2 are MGHDK and SYGVNS. V gave up 5 bases and J gave up 14 bases, with 25 bases separating them. The CDR3 region is CASSMTEFGWVLSLHF. In nucleotides, the CDR3 is TGTGCCAGCAGTATGACGGAATTTGGTTGGGTTCTATCCCTCCACTTT.

This clonotype has only a few counts. V gene TRBV4-1 combines with J gene TRBJ2-5; TRBD1 matches at 11 bases. The germline V gene encodes CDR1 MGHRA and CDR2 YSYEKL. The CDR3 loop spans 18 amino acids. J gave up 4 bases and V 0 bases, and 10 bases lay outside the gene matches. CDR3 nucleotides: TGCGCCAGCAGCCAAGACCGCACCGGGACAGGGGGTAGAGAGACCCAGTACTTC. Amino acids: CASSQDRTGTGGRETQYF.

The chain couples TRBV9 to TRBJ2-5, with 8 bases that match TRBD1. CDR1 is SGDLS, CDR2 YYNGEE, per germline. With V trimmed by 0 bases and J by 4 bases, 2 bases remained unmatched. The CDR3 is made up of 14 amino acids. In nucleotides, the CDR3 is TGTGCCAGCAGCGTAGGGACAGGGACAGAGACCCAGTACTTC. Its translation is CASSVGTGTETQYF.

This chain links TRBV29-1 with TRBJ2-7; D may be TRBD2 (5 bases). The CDR3 covers 14 residues. Germline loops: CDR1 SQVTM, CDR2 ANQGSEA. The V and J ends lost 4 bases and 9 bases respectively, with 22 bases between them. CDR3 sequence (DNA): TGCAGCGTTGGTTTCGGCAGCCCGGGATTGGGGCAGTACTTC. This encodes CSVGFGSPGLGQYF.

This chain joins TRBV20-1 and TRBJ2-5, with 9 bases identical to TRBD1. Germline assignment: CDR1 DFQATT and CDR2 SNEGSKA (reference sequence). V shed 5 bases, J shed 5 bases, and the junction held 12 bases outside the gene matches. The CDR3 loop spans 15 amino acids. The CDR3 region has the DNA TGCAGTGCTCCCTGGACAGGGGTTACGTCGGAGACCCAGTACTTC. Amino acid sequence: CSAPWTGVTSETQYF.

The rearrangement joins TRBV20-1 to TRBJ2-1, with D perhaps matching TRBD2 (6 bases). The ends were cut back, 3 bases at V and 2 bases at J, with 11 bases in the middle. The CDR3 spans 14 residues. CDR1 and CDR2 (germline): DFQATT, SNEGSKA (reference sequence). The CDR3 nucleotides read TGCAGTGCTAGCGGGACTGCCCCCTACAATGAGCAGTTCTTC. Translated: CSASGTAPYNEQFF.

This clonotype was counted many times. The chain has TRBV20-1 and TRBJ2-2, with 7 bases that match TRBD1. In germline, CDR1 is DFQATT, CDR2 SNEGSKA (reference sequence). J was trimmed by 0 bases and V by 2 bases; bases with no gene match: 6. This CDR3 is 16 amino acids long. CDR3 nucleotide sequence: TGCAGTGCTAGAAGACGACAGGGCTCGAACACCGGGGAGCTGTTTTTT. It is translated as CSARRRQGSNTGELFF.

The table lists this clonotype with a few counts. This chain joins TRBV20-1 and TRBJ2-7; D perhaps matches TRBD1 (6 bases). The germline gives CDR1 DFQATT, CDR2 SNEGSKA (reference sequence). The CDR3 extends over 13 amino acids. V gave up 8 bases and J gave up 6 bases, with 20 bases separating them. The chain's CDR3 is CSTFLQGPGEQYF. The CDR3 DNA follows: TGCAGTACTTTCTTACAGGGTCCGGGCGAGCAGTACTTC.

This clonotype was counted many times. The chain combines TRBV15 with TRBJ1-2; D perhaps matches TRBD1 (5 bases). The V end was cut by 0 bases, the J end by 7 bases, with 15 bases between. Germline loops: CDR1 LNHNV, CDR2 YYDKDF (reference sequence). This CDR3 is 15 amino acids long. The CDR3 region is CATSRDPGGASGYTF. For the CDR3, the DNA is TGTGCCACCAGCAGAGATCCGGGAGGGGCTTCTGGCTACACCTTC.

V and J are TRBV20-1 and TRBJ2-1; no clear D gene. Trimming pared 0 bases from V and 0 bases from J, leaving 9 bases between. The CDR3 consists of 15 residues. The germline V gene has CDR1 DFQATT and CDR2 SNEGSKA (reference sequence). The CDR3 DNA reads TGCAGTGCTAGAGATCCGAAGAGCTCCTACAATGAGCAGTTCTTC. Residues: CSARDPKSSYNEQFF.

The V and J genes are TRBV11-2 and TRBJ2-1; 10 positions match TRBD1. V shed 3 bases, J shed 10 bases, and the junction held 3 bases outside the gene matches. The V gene's germline CDR1 is SGHAT and CDR2 FQNNGV. The CDR3 runs to 13 residues. This chain's CDR3 is CASSFDRGQEQFF. DNA of the CDR3: TGTGCCAGCAGCTTTGACAGGGGGCAGGAGCAGTTCTTC. The entire variable domain, with the rest obtained from reference TRBV11-2 and TRBJ2-1, is as follows: EAGVAQSPRYKIIEKRQSVAFWCNPISGHATLYWYQQILGQGPKLLIQFQNNGVVDDSQLPKDRFSAERLKGVDSTLKIQPAKLEDSAVYLCASSFDRGQEQFFGPGTRLTVL.

In this sample, this clonotype turned up many times. V usage is TRBV2 and J usage is TRBJ2-3; tentatively, D is TRBD1 (7 bases). V was cut by 7 bases and J by 8 bases, with 19 bases left in between. This CDR3 spans 14 amino acids. Germline V CDR1 and CDR2: SNHLY, FYNNEI. The DNA for the CDR3 is TGTGCCAGCACGGGACTTCAAGGGGGCGGTACGCAGTATTTT. Its translation is CASTGLQGGGTQYF.

Many counts were recorded for this clonotype. The chain combines TRBV10-3 with TRBJ2-2; D gene ambiguous. CDR3 length: 16 residues. V was trimmed by 0 bases and J by 4 bases, leaving 12 bases between them. From germline, CDR1 is ENHRY and CDR2 SYGVKD. CDR3 region: CAISESPRMGTGELFF. The DNA of the CDR3 is TGTGCCATCAGTGAGTCACCACGAATGGGCACCGGGGAGCTGTTTTTT.

Note on this clonotype: At one end, the junction sequence differs from germline, possibly due to a read error. The genes are TRBV5-1 and TRBJ2-1; D is unresolved. The length of the CDR3 is 15 residues. The germline V gene encodes CDR1 SGHRS and CDR2 YFSETQ. The CDR3 DNA sequence: TGCGCCAGCAGCTTGGTGGGGTACTCCAACAATGAGCAGTTCTTC. It encodes CASSLVGYSNNEQFF.

There are many counts of this clonotype. The rearrangement links TRBV5-1 to TRBJ2-3, with D unclear. The CDR3 extends over 15 amino acids. V gave up 1 base and J gave up 2 bases, with 11 bases separating them. Germline CDR1 is SGHRS and CDR2 is YFSETQ. Here the CDR3 reads CASSLRSVATDTQYF. CDR3 nucleotide sequence: TGCGCCAGCAGCTTGAGAAGCGTCGCCACAGATACGCAGTATTTT.

Ten or more counts support this clonotype. This CDR3 is CSARPGNSPLHF. The CDR3 DNA reads as TGCAGTGCTAGACCGGGTAATTCACCCCTCCACTTT. The J gene is TRBJ1-6, the V gene TRBV20-1; D is uncertain. This CDR3 contains 12 residues. Germline V gene sequence: CDR1 DFQATT, CDR2 SNEGSKA (reference sequence). Trimming took off 2 bases at V and 6 bases at J, with 5 bases between the two ends.

This clonotype came up many times. V usage is TRBV7-8 and J usage is TRBJ2-3; D gene uncertain. The CDR3 length is 13 residues. V lost 5 bases and J 2 bases, leaving 8 bases between the germline ends. Germline V lookup: CDR1 SGHVS, CDR2 FQNEAQ. The DNA of the CDR3 is TGTGCCAGCAGCGCAGACGACACAGATACGCAGTATTTT. It specifies CASSADDTDTQYF. The full variable domain, in which reference TRBV7-8 and TRBJ2-3 provide the parts outside the CDR3, is GAGVSQSPRYKVAKRGQDVALRCDPISGHVSLFWYQQALGQGPEFLTYFQNEAQLDKSGLPSDRFFAERPEGSVSTLKIQRTQQEDSAVYLCASSADDTDTQYFGPGTRLTVL.